This T cell receptor (beta chain) is from a study of tissue T cells after allogeneic stem cell transplantation. Study-wide points: This small cohort was clinically heterogeneous, and sampling depth was a limitation. Which tissue TCRs were alloreactive or antigen-specific was not determined. Some clones might be persisting host cells. Anatomically similar tissues had similar TCR repertoires within each patient. Shared clones across patients were few; motif clustering revealed tissue-specific shared signatures.

The table came from immunoSEQ multiplex PCR; TCRdb's copy has only in-frame clones and leaves some out. The sample includes about 21,000 clones, more than 65% seen only once; the top ten take roughly 0.41%. As regards this clone: The antigen is undetermined. The genes are named according to mouse. The read halts 1 residue ahead of the CDR3 end, with the missing end drawn from the germline J gene.

V was shortened by 1 base and J by 0 bases, with 8 bases between the two germline ends. Looked up from germline, CDR1 is GKSSPN and CDR2 is SITVG. This CDR3 region has 14 residues. This clonotype was sampled from a female BALB/c mouse in good health. Mice of this strain are of MHC haplotype H2-d. This chain connects TRBV31 to TRBJ2-4, with D maybe TRBD1 (5 bases). The source material was blood. The sequenced CDR3 bases are TGTGCCTGGAGTCCCAGGGCGAGTCAAAACACCTTGTAC. This sequence encodes CAWSPRASQNTLY. The entire CDR3 reads CAWSPRASQNTLYF.